The 11 T cell receptor beta chains reported below all come from one sample, sequenced in a study of blood T cell repertoires in COVID-19. Assay: immunoSEQ multiplex PCR; the TCRdb copy retains only in-frame clones and omits some. The sample has some 71,000 clones, about nine tenths seen once. Sequencing was performed on peripheral blood. These receptors were taken from a man aged 25 to 45 with acute or convalescent COVID-19.

This chain joins TRBV7-9 and TRBJ2-1, with D maybe TRBD1 (5 bases). Germline V gives CDR1 SEHNR, CDR2 FQNEAQ (reference sequence). CDR3 length: 12 amino acids. Trimming removed 3 bases at V and 8 bases at J, with 8 bases between. As DNA, the CDR3 is TGTGCCAGCAGCTTTGGCAGGGATGAGCAGTTCTTC. Its translation is CASSFGRDEQFF. The full variable domain, its missing parts supplied by reference TRBV7-9 and TRBJ2-1, is DTGVSQNPRHKITKRGQNVTFRCDPISEHNRLYWYRQTLGQGPEFLTYFQNEAQLEKSRLLSDRFSAERPKGSFSTLEIQRTEQGDSAMYLCASSFGRDEQFFGPGTRLTVL.

V and J are TRBV2 and TRBJ2-2; D is ambiguous. The V and J ends lost 1 base and 0 bases respectively, with 6 bases between them. The CDR3 length is 15 residues. Per germline, CDR1 SNHLY and CDR2 FYNNEI. CDR3 sequence reads: CASSEVQSNTGELFF. DNA for the CDR3: TGTGCCAGCAGTGAAGTACAGTCGAACACCGGGGAGCTGTTTTTT.

The chain couples TRBV15 to TRBJ1-2, with 8 bases aligning to TRBD1. Germline CDR1 and CDR2: LNHNV and YYDKDF (reference sequence). V trimming: 5 bases; J trimming: 3 bases; junction bases outside the gene matches: 2. The CDR3 length is 13 residues. CDR3: CATSPDRDYGYTF. The CDR3 DNA is TGTGCCACCAGCCCGGACAGGGACTATGGCTACACCTTC.

This chain links TRBV10-3 with TRBJ2-3; 8 bases are shared with TRBD2. This CDR3 has 15 residues. The V gene's germline CDR1 is ENHRY and CDR2 SYGVKD. The V segment lost 10 bases and the J segment 4 bases; nucleotides outside the gene matches: 13. The DNA of the CDR3 is TGTGCCAGTTGTCCCGGGACTAGAGAGTCAGATACGCAGTATTTT. Its translation: CASCPGTRESDTQYF.

This rearrangement joins TRBV3-1 (or the pseudogene TRBV3-2) to TRBJ2-1; TRBD2 might be the D (7 bases). This CDR3 has 15 amino acids. The germline V gene has CDR1 LGHDT and CDR2 YNNKEL (reference sequence). The V end lost 1 base, the J end lost 7 bases, and 14 bases lay between the germline ends. The CDR3 reads CASSQVWGGENEQFF. The DNA of the CDR3 is TGTGCCAGCAGCCAAGTCTGGGGGGGCGAAAATGAGCAGTTCTTC.

This chain's CDR3 is CASSFFPATNEKLFF. The DNA for the CDR3 is TGTGCCAGCAGTTTTTTCCCTGCAACTAATGAAAAACTGTTTTTT. The V gene is TRBV27, the J gene TRBJ1-4, with unresolved D. Germline V gene sequence: CDR1 MNHEY, CDR2 SMNVEV (reference sequence). V was cut by 3 bases and J by 0 bases, with 8 bases left in between. This CDR3 region has 15 residues.

This clone was observed a handful of times. The chain combines TRBV7-9 with TRBJ1-2; no firm D call. There are 16 residues in the CDR3. Germline loops: CDR1 SEHNR, CDR2 FQNEAQ (reference sequence). V was clipped by 1 base and J by 4 bases, with 16 bases between them. CDR3 DNA sequence: TGTGCCAGCAGCTTAGGGGGAGAGTTTTTTAGCTATGGCTACACCTTC. Residues: CASSLGGEFFSYGYTF.

The chain couples TRBV30 to TRBJ1-2, with 9 bases aligning to TRBD1. The length of the CDR3 is 12 residues. Trimming at V came to 5 bases and at J to 4 bases, leaving 2 bases not matched to a gene. CDR1 is GTSNPN, CDR2 SVGIG, per germline (reference sequence). CDR3 nucleotide sequence: TGTGCCTGGGGACAGGGGACCTATGGCTACACCTTC. Its protein product is CAWGQGTYGYTF.

This rearrangement joins TRBV2 to TRBJ1-1, with TRBD1 identical over 8 bases. The length of the CDR3 is 13 residues. Germline CDR1 reads SNHLY; CDR2 reads FYNNEI. V gave up 5 bases and J gave up 5 bases; unmatched junction bases: 4. The chain's CDR3 is CASSFGQGTEAFF. The DNA of the CDR3 is TGTGCCAGCAGTTTCGGACAGGGTACTGAAGCTTTCTTT.

The chain employs TRBV6-5 and TRBJ2-2, with TRBD1 identical over 11 bases. The CDR3 consists of 15 residues. V lost 2 bases and J lost 8; bases outside the gene matches: 4. Germline CDR1 and CDR2: MNHEY and SVGAGI. CDR3 residues: CASSYQDRGRGELFF. CDR3 DNA sequence: TGTGCCAGCAGTTACCAGGACAGGGGGCGAGGGGAGCTGTTTTTT.

The chain links TRBV6-1 to TRBJ1-4; weak D call: TRBD1 (6 bases). Per germline, CDR1 MNHNS and CDR2 SASEGT. The V end lost 1 base, the J end lost 0 bases, and 9 bases lay between the germline ends. The CDR3 extends over 16 amino acids. The CDR3 nucleotides are TGTGCCAGCAGTGAAGGCAGGGGCTCAACTAATGAAAAACTGTTTTTT. Residues: CASSEGRGSTNEKLFF.